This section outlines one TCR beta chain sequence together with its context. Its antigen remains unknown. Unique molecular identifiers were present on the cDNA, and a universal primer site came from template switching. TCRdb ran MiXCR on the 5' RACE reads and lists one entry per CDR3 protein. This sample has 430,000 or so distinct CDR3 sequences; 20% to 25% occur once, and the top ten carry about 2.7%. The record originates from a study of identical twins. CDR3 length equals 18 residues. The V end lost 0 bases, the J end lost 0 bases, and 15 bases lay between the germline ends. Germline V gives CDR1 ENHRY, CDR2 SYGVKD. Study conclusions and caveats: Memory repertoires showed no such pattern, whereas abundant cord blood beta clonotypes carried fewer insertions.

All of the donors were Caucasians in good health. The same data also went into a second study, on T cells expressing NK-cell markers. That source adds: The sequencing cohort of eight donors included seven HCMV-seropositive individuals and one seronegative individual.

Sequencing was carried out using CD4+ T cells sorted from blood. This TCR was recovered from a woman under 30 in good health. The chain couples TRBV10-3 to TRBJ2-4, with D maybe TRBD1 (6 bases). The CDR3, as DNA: TGTGCCATCAGTGAGTCGGTTGGGGACAACCTAGCCAAAAACATTCAGTACTTC. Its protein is CAISESVGDNLAKNIQYF.